These T cell receptor beta chains were read from a single sample in a study of patients and donors after allogeneic stem cell transplantation. TCRdb itself ran the RT-PCR reads through MiXCR, one entry per CDR3 protein. This sample has some 960,000 distinct CDR3 sequences, with about a sixth found just once. The specimen sequenced was blood, either unsorted or a sorted T cell fraction (not recorded which). The receptors here all came from a human donor who was either an allogeneic HSCT recipient or a stem cell or donor lymphocyte infusion donor (not recorded which). It is not recorded whose cells these are; they may come from a transplant donor. The CDR3 runs from the conserved cysteine through the conserved F or W. D genes are given only for firm matches. For some rows the clone size is stated as once, few or many, or as a class when expanded; others skip it.

clone_size	v_call	j_call	d_call	cdr3_aa	cdr3_nt
few	TRBV18	TRBJ2-7	TRBD2	CASSGGLAGGPTTYEQYF	TGTGCCAGCTCCGGGGGACTAGCGGGAGGGCCTACAACGTACGAGCAGTACTTC
few	TRBV7-3	TRBJ2-3	NA	CASSLRGLNTDTQYF	TGTGCCAGCAGCTTACGGGGGCTGAACACAGATACGCAGTATTTT
NA	TRBV7-2	TRBJ1-1	TRBD1	CASSMFRGTEAFF	TGTGCCAGCAGCATGTTCAGGGGGACTGAAGCTTTCTTT
NA	TRBV2	TRBJ1-5	NA	CASRGVGILNQPQHF	TGTGCCAGCAGAGGTGTCGGGATTCTCAATCAGCCCCAGCATTTT
NA	TRBV11-2	TRBJ2-2	TRBD2	CASSLIAGATGELFF	TGTGCCAGCAGCTTGATAGCGGGAGCCACCGGGGAGCTGTTTTTT
NA	TRBV7-2	TRBJ1-1	TRBD1	CASSHGTGQTEAFF	TGTGCCAGCAGCCACGGGACAGGGCAGACTGAAGCTTTCTTT
NA	TRBV20-1	TRBJ1-3	NA	CSASPNMLSGNTIYF	TGCAGTGCTAGCCCTAACATGCTCTCTGGAAACACCATATATTTT
few	TRBV25-1	TRBJ1-2	NA	CASRGPSYTF	TGTGCCAGCAGGGGCCCGAGCTACACCTTC
NA	TRBV30	TRBJ2-1	TRBD1	CAWSPTGGTQFF	TGTGCCTGGAGTCCGACAGGGGGAACGCAGTTCTTC
NA	TRBV29-1	TRBJ2-3	NA	CSASGGFSTDTQYF	TGCAGCGCCTCTGGGGGGTTTAGCACAGATACGCAGTATTTT
few	TRBV9	TRBJ2-2	TRBD2	CASSVEGLAGDTGELFF	TGTGCCAGCAGCGTAGAGGGGCTAGCGGGAGATACCGGGGAGCTGTTTTTT
NA	TRBV6-5	TRBJ1-1	NA	CASSPTSGGAFF	TGTGCCAGCAGTCCCACCTCGGGGGGAGCTTTCTTT
few	TRBV20-1	TRBJ2-3	NA	CSASEHPGTLDTQYF	TGCAGTGCTAGTGAACACCCGGGCACTTTAGATACGCAGTATTTT
few	TRBV27	TRBJ2-3	NA	CASSGGVGHDTQYF	TGTGCCAGCAGTGGGGGTGTGGGGCACGATACGCAGTATTTT
few	TRBV19	TRBJ2-1	TRBD2	CAISIDRTSGNYNEQFF	TGTGCCATTAGTATAGATCGGACTAGCGGAAACTACAATGAGCAGTTCTTC
many	TRBV4-2	TRBJ1-3	TRBD1	CASSPGGSSGNTIYF	TGTGCCAGCAGCCCAGGGGGTAGCTCTGGAAACACCATATATTTT
NA	TRBV7-9	TRBJ1-5	NA	CASSPLMRPQHF	TGTGCCAGCAGCCCCCTCATGCGGCCCCAGCATTTT
NA	TRBV4-1	TRBJ1-1	NA	CASSQAGRAEAFF	TGCGCCAGCAGCCAAGCAGGGCGTGCTGAAGCTTTCTTT
few	TRBV7-9	TRBJ2-7	NA	CASSYLAYEQYF	TGTGCCAGCAGCTACCTAGCTTACGAGCAGTACTTC
many	TRBV10-3	TRBJ1-1	TRBD1	CAIQRDRGGPEAFF	TGTGCCATCCAACGGGACAGGGGAGGGCCTGAAGCTTTCTTT
many	TRBV20-1	TRBJ2-7	NA	CSAREGDGKRTYEQYF	TGCAGTGCTAGAGAGGGGGACGGCAAGAGAACCTACGAGCAGTACTTC
NA	TRBV12-3/TRBV12-4	TRBJ2-7	TRBD2	CASSSGGLLSYEQYF	TGTGCCAGCAGTTCGGGGGGACTACTTTCCTACGAGCAGTACTTC
NA	TRBV20-1	TRBJ1-5	NA	CSARAGQHQPQHF	TGCAGTGCTAGAGCAGGGCAGCATCAGCCCCAGCATTTT
many	TRBV5-6	TRBJ2-2	NA	CASSRGAGELFF	TGTGCCAGCAGTAGGGGAGCCGGGGAGCTGTTTTTT
few	TRBV18	TRBJ2-1	NA	CASSPSRAGEQFF	TGTGCCAGCTCACCGTCTAGGGCTGGGGAGCAGTTCTTC
NA	TRBV13	TRBJ2-5	NA	CASSSWAGQHLQAATQETQYF	TGTGCCAGCAGCTCCTGGGCGGGACAGCACCTGCAGGCGGCCACGCAAGAGACCCAGTACTTC
few	TRBV6-1	TRBJ1-3	TRBD1	CASRSGGSGNTIYF	TGTGCCAGCAGATCAGGGGGCTCTGGAAACACCATATATTTT
NA	TRBV4-3	TRBJ2-3	NA	CASSHPGQRPRDTQYF	TGCGCCAGCAGCCACCCAGGACAGAGGCCTCGAGATACGCAGTATTTT
few	TRBV9	TRBJ2-2	TRBD1	CASSAPGQGRTGELFF	TGTGCCAGCAGCGCCCCAGGACAGGGGAGAACCGGGGAGCTGTTTTTT
few	TRBV5-1	TRBJ2-7	TRBD1	CASSLGVRTGRNEQYF	TGCGCCAGCAGCTTGGGTGTTAGGACAGGGAGGAACGAGCAGTACTTC
NA	TRBV20-1	TRBJ2-7	NA	CSARVRVSEQYF	TGCAGTGCTAGAGTCAGGGTCTCCGAGCAGTACTTC
few	TRBV2	TRBJ2-7	NA	CASKRDGYEQYF	TGTGCCAGCAAGAGGGACGGGTACGAGCAGTACTTC
NA	TRBV18	TRBJ2-1	NA	CASSPLGDANEQFF	TGTGCCAGCTCACCACTTGGGGATGCGAATGAGCAGTTCTTC
few	TRBV2	TRBJ2-3	NA	CASSGHGTRLTDTQYF	TGTGCCAGCAGTGGACACGGGACTCGACTAACAGATACGCAGTATTTT
NA	TRBV30	TRBJ2-1	TRBD2	CAWRLAGPGNEQFF	TGTGCCTGGAGGCTAGCGGGGCCGGGCAATGAGCAGTTCTTC
NA	TRBV6-5	TRBJ1-1	NA	CASSYMTVGNTEAFF	TGTGCCAGCAGCTACATGACTGTGGGGAACACTGAAGCTTTCTTT
few	TRBV7-9	TRBJ1-2	NA	CASPQGLLLDGYTF	TGTGCCAGCCCCCAGGGGCTTCTGCTCGATGGCTACACCTTC
few	TRBV5-1	TRBJ2-7	TRBD1	CASSHNRGGEEQYF	TGCGCCAGCAGCCACAACAGGGGTGGAGAGGAGCAGTACTTC
many	TRBV12-3/TRBV12-4	TRBJ1-4	TRBD1	CASSWTGGYEKLFF	TGTGCCAGCAGTTGGACAGGGGGTTACGAAAAACTGTTTTTT
few	TRBV7-9	TRBJ1-6	NA	CASSFQTNNSPLHF	TGTGCCAGCAGCTTCCAAACGAATAATTCACCCCTCCACTTT
few	TRBV12-3/TRBV12-4	TRBJ1-5	TRBD1	CASRPGQLNQPQHF	TGTGCCAGCAGACCGGGACAGCTCAATCAGCCCCAGCATTTT
NA	TRBV20-1	TRBJ2-7	NA	CSARAQHYEQYF	TGCAGTGCTAGAGCCCAGCACTACGAGCAGTACTTC
NA	TRBV6-1	TRBJ2-3	TRBD1	CASSDPGQGTDTQYF	TGTGCCAGCAGTGATCCGGGACAGGGGACAGATACGCAGTATTTT
NA	TRBV29-1	TRBJ1-2	TRBD1	CSGRTGGEYGYTF	TGCAGCGGGCGGACAGGGGGAGAGTATGGCTACACCTTC
NA	TRBV7-9	TRBJ2-7	NA	CASSLNLGTLSGEQYF	TGTGCCAGCAGTTTGAATTTGGGGACCCTATCGGGCGAGCAGTACTTC
NA	TRBV4-2	TRBJ1-2	NA	CASSQPRGGPFSGYTF	TGTGCCAGCAGCCAGCCCCGGGGGGGCCCTTTCTCTGGCTACACCTTC
few	TRBV5-1	TRBJ2-5	NA	CASSPVGAGETQYF	TGCGCCAGCAGCCCGGTAGGGGCCGGAGAGACCCAGTACTTC
few	TRBV10-3	TRBJ2-6	NA	CAISFAGVSGANVLTF	TGTGCCATCAGCTTTGCAGGGGTATCTGGGGCCAACGTCCTGACTTTC
many	TRBV6-6	TRBJ1-1	NA	CASSPVGGEAFF	TGTGCCAGCTCACCGGTCGGCGGAGAAGCTTTCTTT
few	TRBV20-1	TRBJ1-5	NA	CSASAGDQPQHF	TGCAGTGCTAGTGCCGGTGATCAGCCCCAGCATTTT
few	TRBV7-9	TRBJ1-2	NA	CASSGTLTFGYTF	TGTGCCAGCAGTGGAACACTGACATTTGGCTACACCTTC
NA	TRBV20-1	TRBJ1-1	NA	CSASPPDRITEAFF	TGCAGTGCTAGTCCCCCTGACAGAATCACTGAAGCTTTCTTT